This T cell receptor (beta chain) was found in a study of T cell changes during pregnancy in multiple sclerosis. CDR3 length equals 19 residues. The ends were cut back, 2 bases at V and 0 bases at J, with 19 bases in the middle. Looked up from germline, CDR1 is SEHNR and CDR2 is FQNEAQ (reference sequence). TCRdb keeps only in-frame clones here, not all; method: immunoSEQ multiplex PCR. The sample gives 90,000 to 95,000 clones, approximately 90% of which show up once; about 0.91% is in the top ten. The rearrangement uses TRBV7-9 and TRBJ1-4; a possible D gene is TRBD1 (5 bases). The sample in question was peripheral blood, obtained before pregnancy. This clonotype was obtained from a female donor with multiple sclerosis, enrolled in a pregnancy study. The CDR3 sequence: CASSLPPPSQGATNEKLFF. CDR3 coding DNA: TGTGCCAGCAGCTTACCCCCACCCTCCCAGGGTGCAACTAATGAAAAACTGTTTTTT. Supplemented by reference TRBV7-9 and TRBJ1-4, the full variable domain reads DTGVSQNPRHKITKRGQNVTFRCDPISEHNRLYWYRQTLGQGPEFLTYFQNEAQLEKSRLLSDRFSAERPKGSFSTLEIQRTEQGDSAMYLCASSLPPPSQGATNEKLFFGSGTQLSVL.